These 29 T cell receptor beta chains were sequenced from one sample in a study of CD8+CD57+ T cells in acquired aplastic anemia. It was patients with CD8+CD57+ cell expansion by flow cytometry who were chosen for sequencing. CDR3 and TCR beta VDJ profiling relied on genomic DNA as the template. TCRdb reanalysed the reads using MiXCR and keeps one entry per CDR3 protein. The table lists under 350,000 distinct CDR3 sequences, about three fifths of them singletons, with 1.3% in the top ten. Source material: sorted CD4+, CD8+, or CD8+CD57+ T cells (not recorded which) from PBMCs. The receptors stem from a human donor with aplastic anemia.

This clonotype appeared a single time. The V call is TRBV7-4, the J call TRBJ2-7; D uncertain. The length of the CDR3 is 12 residues. Germline values: CDR1 SGHVT, CDR2 SQSDAQ. Trimming took off 7 bases at V and 2 bases at J, with 9 bases between the two ends. The CDR3 sequence is CASTYRPYEQYF. Here the CDR3 DNA reads TGTGCCAGCACCTACCGGCCCTACGAGCAGTACTTC.

The chain links TRBV2 to TRBJ1-3; 7 bases are a match to TRBD1. Trimming at V came to 7 bases and at J to 2 bases, leaving 5 bases not matched to a gene. The CDR3 totals 14 residues. Germline V lookup: CDR1 SNHLY, CDR2 FYNNEI. In nucleotides, the CDR3 is TGTGCCAGCAAACTACAGGGGCCTGGAAACACCATATATTTT. Its protein product is CASKLQGPGNTIYF.

This clonotype was seen a handful of times. Since a much larger clone is just one base distant, this may be a read error. The genes are TRBV5-4 and TRBJ2-5, with D possibly being TRBD1 (5 bases). Per the germline V gene, CDR1 is SGHNT and CDR2 is YYREEE (reference sequence). The CDR3 length is 15 residues. V gave up 0 bases and J gave up 3 bases, with 12 bases separating them. The CDR3 DNA is TGTGCCAGCAGCTTGGGGATGAGCAGGGAAGAGACCCAGTACTTC. Translation gives CASSLGMSREETQYF.

This clonotype was detected ten times or more. The V gene is TRBV5-4, the J gene TRBJ2-1; tentatively, D is TRBD2 (5 bases). Trimming stripped 0 bases from V and 1 base from J, with 11 bases between. CDR1 and CDR2 from the germline V gene are SGHNT and YYREEE (reference sequence). CDR3 length: 16 residues. CDR3 sequence (DNA): TGTGCCAGCAGCTTGGAGGGAGCGGCTTCCTACAATGAGCAGTTCTTC. This codes for CASSLEGAASYNEQFF.

The rearrangement uses TRBV2 and TRBJ2-7, with a tentative D call TRBD1 (6 bases). CDR3 length: 14 residues. The ends were cut back, 4 bases at V and 5 bases at J, with 15 bases in the middle. The germline V gene encodes CDR1 SNHLY and CDR2 FYNNEI. The CDR3 region has the DNA TGTGCCAGCAGTGTAGGGACAAAAGGGCACGAGCAGTACTTC. Its protein is CASSVGTKGHEQYF.

This chain links TRBV6-1 with TRBJ1-1, with D unclear. Trimming pared 4 bases from V and 3 bases from J, leaving 12 bases between. This CDR3 contains 14 residues. The V gene's germline CDR1 is MNHNS and CDR2 SASEGT. The CDR3: CASSAKVGYTEAFF. DNA for the CDR3: TGTGCCAGCAGTGCCAAGGTTGGCTACACTGAAGCTTTCTTT.

The CDR3 is CATSSGTTSVPQPQHF. CDR3 sequence (DNA): TGTGCCACCAGCTCTGGGACAACCTCTGTCCCACAGCCCCAGCATTTT. This chain connects TRBV15 to TRBJ1-5; D might be TRBD1 (6 bases). The ends were cut back, 5 bases at V and 7 bases at J, with 21 bases in the middle. CDR1 is LNHNV and CDR2 is YYDKDF in the germline V gene (reference sequence). The CDR3 length is 16 residues.

This clonotype has just a few counts. The V call is TRBV2, the J call TRBJ1-2; D remains unclear. V shed 4 bases and J shed 2 bases, with 8 bases lying between them. Germline values: CDR1 SNHLY, CDR2 FYNNEI. The CDR3 contains 13 residues. CDR3: CASSGRPNYGYTF. CDR3 coding DNA: TGTGCCAGCAGTGGACGCCCGAACTATGGCTACACCTTC.

This clonotype was picked up many times. This chain uses TRBV2 with TRBJ1-1, with D uncertain. With 3 bases removed from V and 0 bases from J, the gap between germline ends came to 11 bases. CDR1 and CDR2 (germline): SNHLY, FYNNEI. The CDR3 totals 15 residues. The chain's CDR3 is CASSETPLLNTEAFF. The CDR3 DNA is TGTGCCAGCAGTGAGACCCCCCTATTGAACACTGAAGCTTTCTTT.

The chain has TRBV24-1 and TRBJ1-4; TRBD1 matches at 7 bases. The CDR3 contains 18 residues. The ends lost 0 bases at V and 7 bases at J; junction bases unmatched: 13. Germline lookup yields CDR1 KGHDR and CDR2 SFDVKD. CDR3 sequence reads: CATSDLLDRSIKAEKLFF. CDR3 sequence (DNA): TGTGCCACCAGTGATTTGCTGGACAGGTCAATAAAGGCTGAAAAACTGTTTTTT.

This clonotype has just a few counts. The rearrangement uses TRBV29-1 and TRBJ2-1; TRBD2 matches at 15 bases. Unmatched junction bases numbered 6, after V lost 8 bases and J lost 13 bases. The CDR3 sequence is 12 residues long. The germline gives CDR1 SQVTM, CDR2 ANQGSEA. The CDR3 is CSSGLAGGHQFF. CDR3 DNA sequence: TGCAGCTCGGGACTAGCGGGGGGACATCAGTTCTTC.

The sample holds many counts of this clonotype. The chain links TRBV7-8 to TRBJ2-5; the D is unclear. This CDR3 comprises 11 residues. V lost 3 bases to trimming and J lost 1 base, with 0 bases between them. CDR1 is SGHVS, CDR2 FQNEAQ, per germline. As DNA, the CDR3 is TGTGCCAGCAGCTTCCAAGAGACCCAGTACTTC. Its translation is CASSFQETQYF.

On this clonotype itself: This may arise from a read error, as a much more abundant clone is one base away. This chain uses TRBV6-5 with TRBJ2-6; D might be TRBD1 (6 bases). Germline CDR1 and CDR2: MNHEY and SVGAGI. The CDR3 runs 15 residues. CDR3 DNA sequence: TGTACCAGCAGGCGAGGACAGTCTGGGGCCAACGTCCTGACTTTC. The encoded protein is CTSRRGQSGANVLTF.

The chain joins TRBV25-1 to TRBJ2-7; D unclear. The length of the CDR3 is 11 residues. The germline V gene has CDR1 MGHDK and CDR2 SYGVNS. Trimming took off 2 bases at V and 5 bases at J, with 4 bases between the two ends. The CDR3 DNA sequence: TGTGCCAGCAGTGAACTAAACGAGCAGTACTTC. This sequence encodes CASSELNEQYF.

This rearrangement joins TRBV12-3 or TRBV12-4 to TRBJ1-2; no clear D gene. With 2 bases removed from V and 8 bases from J, the gap between germline ends came to 12 bases. The CDR3 consists of 13 residues. The CDR3 nucleotides read TGTGCCAGCAGTTTATCTACAGCGGGGGGCTACACCTTC. Protein product: CASSLSTAGGYTF.

This chain links TRBV20-1 with TRBJ2-3; 9 bases fit TRBD2. The trim removed 3 bases at V and 4 bases at J, leaving 8 bases unmatched. This CDR3 region has 15 residues. The germline CDR1 and CDR2 sequences are DFQATT and SNEGSKA (reference sequence). The CDR3 nucleotides read TGCAGTGCTAGGGCGGGGGGGGGGGCAGCAGATACGCAGTATTTT. Its translation is CSARAGGGAADTQYF.

At least ten counts were recorded for this clonotype. V and J are TRBV6-1 and TRBJ2-1, with 9 bases fitting TRBD2. The J segment lost 5 bases and the V segment lost 0 bases, leaving 8 bases of the junction unmatched. The CDR3 covers 17 residues. Germline V lookup: CDR1 MNHNS, CDR2 SASEGT. The CDR3 bases are TGTGCCAGCAGTGAAGCGCGCGATAGCGGGAGCCACAATGAGCAGTTCTTC. Translating gives CASSEARDSGSHNEQFF.

The chain is built from TRBV19 and TRBJ2-3; the match to TRBD2 covers 10 bases. The CDR3 has 17 residues. Germline CDR1 reads LNHDA; CDR2 reads SQIVND (reference sequence). The V gene end was trimmed by 3 bases and the J gene end by 1 base; junction bases not matched to a gene: 7. CDR3 nucleotides: TGTGCCAGTAGTATCGCTAGCGGGGGAACCGGCACAGATACGCAGTATTTT. Residues: CASSIASGGTGTDTQYF.

This clonotype has a count of ten or more. The chain has TRBV3-1 and TRBJ2-1; 7 positions agree with TRBD1. Germline V gene data show CDR1 as LGHDT and CDR2 as YNNKEL (reference sequence). V shed 4 bases and J 6 bases; nucleotides not matched to a gene: 3. This CDR3 region has 13 residues. Here the CDR3 DNA reads TGTGCCAGCAGCCGAGACAGGGTCAATGAGCAGTTCTTC. Its translation is CASSRDRVNEQFF.

CDR3 amino acids: CASRRLAGVETQYF. The CDR3 DNA reads as TGTGCCAGCAGACGACTAGCGGGAGTGGAGACCCAGTACTTC. This chain connects TRBV2 to TRBJ2-5; 12 nucleotides agree with TRBD2. V gave up 6 bases and J gave up 5 bases; unmatched junction bases: 4. The length of the CDR3 is 14 residues. Germline V gives CDR1 SNHLY, CDR2 FYNNEI.

The chain employs TRBV29-1 and TRBJ2-7; 14 bases are a match to TRBD2. This CDR3 comprises 15 residues. The germline V gene encodes CDR1 SQVTM and CDR2 ANQGSEA. The V segment lost 4 bases and the J segment 5 bases; nucleotides outside the gene matches: 7. DNA for the CDR3: TGCAGCGTTGGGGTCGGACTAGCGGGGGGAAACGAGCAGTACTTC. It specifies CSVGVGLAGGNEQYF.

The chain recombines TRBV12-3 or TRBV12-4 with TRBJ2-7; tentatively, D is TRBD1 (5 bases). Trimming removed 6 bases at V and 0 bases at J, with 12 bases between. The CDR3 contains 14 residues. The CDR3 DNA is TGTGCCAGCAGGATGGCAGACAGCTCCTACGAGCAGTACTTC. Its protein product is CASRMADSSYEQYF.

The V call is TRBV29-1, the J call TRBJ2-5; D possibly corresponds to TRBD1 (6 bases). The assigned J gene may be wrong: the sequence end matches TRBJ2-7 better. The length of the CDR3 is 13 residues. Germline V gene data show CDR1 as SQVTM and CDR2 as ANQGSEA. The CDR3 sequence: CSVGQRESYEQYF. In nucleotides, the CDR3 is TGCAGCGTAGGACAGCGAGAATCCTACGAGCAGTACTTC.

The chain combines TRBV20-1 with TRBJ1-2, with 9 positions matching TRBD1. Germline V gene lookup returns CDR1 DFQATT and CDR2 SNEGSKA (reference sequence). V trimming: 4 bases; J trimming: 8 bases; junction bases outside the gene matches: 14. This CDR3 is built from 15 residues. The CDR3 protein is CSANAGTGRITGYTF. As DNA, the CDR3 is TGCAGTGCTAATGCAGGGACAGGGAGGATTACGGGCTACACCTTC.

A note on this clonotype: The CDR3 does not end in the conserved phenylalanine or tryptophan, so this is likely a read error. This chain connects TRBV20-1 to TRBJ1-6; 8 nucleotides align to TRBD1. The germline CDR1 and CDR2 sequences are DFQATT and SNEGSKA (reference sequence). With 6 bases clipped from V and 7 bases from J, the junction kept 8 bases outside the gene matches. The CDR3 consists of 14 residues. CDR3 loop: CSAQSGTGNSPLHS. CDR3 DNA sequence: TGCAGTGCCCAGTCCGGGACAGGCAATTCACCCCTCCACTCT.

V usage is TRBV29-1 and J usage is TRBJ1-2; D remains unclear. The CDR3 length is 12 residues. The V and J ends lost 4 bases and 7 bases respectively, with 13 bases between them. CDR1 is SQVTM and CDR2 is ANQGSEA in the germline V gene. CDR3 DNA: TGCAGCGTTGTAACGGGAGGAAGTGGCTACACCTTC. This encodes CSVVTGGSGYTF.

V gene TRBV19 combines with J gene TRBJ2-5, with D possibly being TRBD2 (5 bases). Trimming left V 5 bases short and J 5 bases short, with 15 bases between. This CDR3 comprises 14 residues. Per germline, CDR1 LNHDA and CDR2 SQIVND (reference sequence). For the CDR3, the DNA is TGTGCCAGTAGTCCCCGTGAGGGATGGGAGACCCAGTACTTC. Translated, it gives CASSPREGWETQYF.

The chain has TRBV29-1 and TRBJ2-1; the D is unclear. The CDR3 sequence is 12 residues long. The germline V and J ends were trimmed by 6 bases and 12 bases, with 18 bases remaining between them. Looked up from germline, CDR1 is SQVTM and CDR2 is ANQGSEA. The CDR3 DNA reads TGCAGCGTAGAGATGGGGTTGAACGGGCAGTTCTTC. The encoded protein is CSVEMGLNGQFF.

Regarding this clonotype: Compared with germline, one end of the junction differs, possibly owing to a read error. This rearrangement joins TRBV27 to TRBJ2-2; possibly TRBD1 for D (5 bases). The CDR3 has 9 amino acids. Germline V gene lookup returns CDR1 MNHEY and CDR2 SMNVEV (reference sequence). The CDR3 DNA sequence: TGTGCCAGCAGTTTGGGGCAGGGTTTT. Translated, it gives CASSLGQGF.